The entry that follows covers one T cell receptor (beta chain) sequence. This entry comes from a study of technical replicates of blood from several donors. Assay used: immunoSEQ multiplex PCR; TCRdb lists only in-frame clones, some missing. This sample has under 85,000 clones; about nine tenths occur once, and the top ten carry about 0.4%. Germline V gives CDR1 SNHLY, CDR2 FYNNEI. The CDR3 contains 14 residues. The ends were cut back, 2 bases at V and 0 bases at J, with 6 bases in the middle. The receptor comes from a human donor in good health. The sample was T cells isolated from PBMCs. V is TRBV2 and J is TRBJ2-3; D unclear. CDR3 sequence: CASSEWQSTDTQYF. Written as DNA, the CDR3 is TGTGCCAGCAGTGAATGGCAGAGCACAGATACGCAGTATTTT. Using reference TRBV2 and TRBJ2-3 for the parts outside the CDR3, the full variable domain is EPEVTQTPSHQVTQMGQEVILRCVPISNHLYFYWYRQILGQKVEFLVSFYNNEISEKSEIFDDQFSVERPDGSNFTLKIRSTKLEDSAMYFCASSEWQSTDTQYFGPGTRLTVL.